This TCR beta chain originates from a study of cytomegalovirus exposure and HLA in healthy donors. Both 60 Vbeta primers and 13 Jbeta primers went into the PCR. Assay used: immunoSEQ multiplex PCR; TCRdb lists only in-frame clones, some missing. The sample shows tens of thousands of clones, roughly 80% of them seen only once. The CDR3 extends over 15 amino acids. Trimming removed 6 bases at V and 1 base at J, with 15 bases between. CDR1 is MNHEY and CDR2 is SMNVEV in the germline V gene (reference sequence). The donors were healthy bone marrow donors. The gene calls are TRBV27 and TRBJ1-2, with D tentatively TRBD1 (5 bases). The sequence was obtained from a man aged 40-55 years in good health and CMV-seronegative. Material: PBMCs. For the CDR3, the DNA is TGTGCCAGCAGCATTGGGGCAGAGCGTAACTATGGCTACACCTTC. This encodes CASSIGAERNYGYTF.